This T cell receptor beta chain derives from a study of T-cell reconstitution after alpha-beta-depleted transplantation in children. Study-wide results and limits: TCRbeta diversity was high at day 60 in some patients (a result of surviving recipient T cells and thymic progenitors). At the one-year point after transplant, T-cell counts and TCRbeta diversity were found to come mostly from T cells that had been newly produced.

This clonotype was found a few times. Its antigen is as yet unknown. Preparation of the TCRbeta library used unique molecular identifiers. In TCRdb, the PCR reads were re-called with MiXCR into one record per CDR3 protein. The sample has 300,000 or so distinct CDR3 sequences, approximately 20% seen once. The CDR3 spans 15 residues. Germline CDR1 reads WSHSY; CDR2 reads SAAADI. The V segment lost 6 bases and the J segment 5 bases; nucleotides outside the gene matches: 7. This TCR derives from a male patient between 10 and 17 years old who had a stem cell transplant for acute lymphoblastic leukemia, so the T cells may come from the graft donor. The chain uses TRBV10-2 and TRBJ2-7; TRBD2 aligns across 13 bases. Source: PBMCs, mostly from graft donor cells, taken 180 days after TCRalphabeta/CD19-depleted stem cell transplant. CDR3 region: CASRPGLAGYHEQYF. The DNA for the CDR3 is TGCGCCAGCAGGCCGGGACTAGCGGGATATCACGAGCAGTACTTC.